The 9 T cell receptor beta chains below come from one sample, sequenced in a study of shared T cell receptors in the human thymus. The repertoire was sequenced with immunoSEQ multiplex PCR; TCRdb's copy has only in-frame clones and lacks some. The sample consists of approximately 760,000 clones, over 75% of them appearing once. This sample also belongs to another study, concerning human thymus T cells.

Material: thymocytes. The receptors here all came from a girl under three years old with a congenital heart defect.

The chain recombines TRBV7-4 with TRBJ2-5, with TRBD2 matching 9 bases. This CDR3 region has 13 residues. Trimming cost V 5 bases and J 5 bases; bases outside gene matches: 3. Looked up from germline, CDR1 is SGHVT and CDR2 is SQSDAQ. The CDR3 DNA reads as TGTGCCAGCAGCCCGAGCGGGGGGGAGACCCAGTACTTC. This codes for CASSPSGGETQYF.

The chain links TRBV4-1 to TRBJ1-2; D not certain. The V and J ends lost 0 bases and 8 bases respectively, with 16 bases between them. CDR3 length: 15 residues. Germline CDR1 and CDR2: MGHRA and YSYEKL. The CDR3 DNA follows: TGCGCCAGCAGCCAAGATCTGCGACGGAGAAGGGGCTACACCTTC. Translated: CASSQDLRRRRGYTF.

The V call is TRBV5-5, the J call TRBJ1-6; the match to TRBD1 covers 8 bases. Germline loops: CDR1 SGHKS, CDR2 YYEKEE (reference sequence). The length of the CDR3 is 18 residues. The trim removed 5 bases at V and 3 bases at J, leaving 13 bases unmatched. CDR3 bases: TGTGCCAGCAGTCATTCGGGACAGGCCTCTTTCTATAATTCACCCCTCCACTTT. It specifies CASSHSGQASFYNSPLHF.

J is TRBJ1-4 and V is TRBV12-2. TRBV12-2 is given as a pseudogene. The CDR3 has 14 amino acids. The DNA of the CDR3 is TGTGCAAGTCGCTTAGCGGATGCGGAGGAAAAACTGTTTTTT. Translating gives CASRLADAEEKLFF.

The CDR3 loop reads CASSLVVGDGLATDTQYF. The CDR3, as DNA: TGTGCCAGCAGCTTGGTCGTAGGGGATGGACTAGCGACAGATACGCAGTATTTT. The V gene is TRBV5-6, the J gene TRBJ2-3, with 9 bases fitting TRBD2. The CDR3 runs to 18 residues. V shed 0 bases and J 3 bases; nucleotides not matched to a gene: 11. CDR1 and CDR2 from the germline V gene are SGHDT and YYEEEE.

The CDR3 reads CASRRDGQTLYGYTF. The CDR3 DNA sequence: TGTGCCAGCAGACGTGACGGACAGACCCTCTATGGCTACACCTTC. V gene TRBV11-2 combines with J gene TRBJ1-2, with D possibly matching TRBD1 (6 bases). This CDR3 contains 15 residues. CDR1 is SGHAT and CDR2 is FQNNGV in the germline V gene. V lost 6 bases and J lost 4, with 18 bases in between.

This clone was seen just once. The chain employs TRBV11-2 and TRBJ1-1; weak D call: TRBD1 (5 bases). V lost 0 bases and J lost 2, with 10 bases in between. Germline V gene data show CDR1 as SGHAT and CDR2 as FQNNGV. This CDR3 spans 15 amino acids. Here the CDR3 reads CASSLDWGTNTEAFF. The CDR3 DNA reads as TGTGCCAGCAGCTTAGATTGGGGCACTAACACTGAAGCTTTCTTT.

V is TRBV7-2 and J is TRBJ2-7; TRBD2 aligns across 7 bases. The CDR3 spans 17 residues. Germline CDR1 and CDR2: SGHTA and FQGNSA. The V gene end was trimmed by 0 bases and the J gene end by 0 bases; junction bases not matched to a gene: 8. The DNA for the CDR3 is TGTGCCAGCAGCTTAGCACTGGGCGGGGGTAACTCCTACGAGCAGTACTTC. It specifies CASSLALGGGNSYEQYF.

V and J are TRBV19 and TRBJ1-5; D unclear. Trimming took off 5 bases at V and 3 bases at J, with 11 bases between the two ends. This CDR3 region has 14 residues. Germline V lookup: CDR1 LNHDA, CDR2 SQIVND (reference sequence). This CDR3 is CASSLGVYNQPQHF. The CDR3 bases are TGTGCCAGTAGTCTGGGAGTTTACAATCAGCCCCAGCATTTT.